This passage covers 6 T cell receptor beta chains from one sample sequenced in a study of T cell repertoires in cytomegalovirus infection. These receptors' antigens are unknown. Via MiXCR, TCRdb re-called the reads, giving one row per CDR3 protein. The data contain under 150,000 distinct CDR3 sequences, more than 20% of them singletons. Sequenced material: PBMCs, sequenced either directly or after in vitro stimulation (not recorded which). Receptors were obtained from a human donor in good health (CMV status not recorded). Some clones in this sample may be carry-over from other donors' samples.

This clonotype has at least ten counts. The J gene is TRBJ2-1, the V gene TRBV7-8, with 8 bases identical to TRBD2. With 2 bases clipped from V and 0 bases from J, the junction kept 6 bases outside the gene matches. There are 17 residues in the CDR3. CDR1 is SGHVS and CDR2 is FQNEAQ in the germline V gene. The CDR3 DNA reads TGTGCCAGCAGCTTATTTGAGGGGACTAGCTCCTACAATGAGCAGTTCTTC. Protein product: CASSLFEGTSSYNEQFF.

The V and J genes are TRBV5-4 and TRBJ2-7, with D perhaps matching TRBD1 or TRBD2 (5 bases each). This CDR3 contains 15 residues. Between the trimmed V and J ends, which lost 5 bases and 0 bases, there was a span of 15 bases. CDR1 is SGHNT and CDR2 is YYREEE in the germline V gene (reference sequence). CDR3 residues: CASSKSGTASYEQYV. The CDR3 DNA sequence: TGTGCCAGCAGTAAATCCGGGACGGCCTCCTACGAGCAGTACGTC.

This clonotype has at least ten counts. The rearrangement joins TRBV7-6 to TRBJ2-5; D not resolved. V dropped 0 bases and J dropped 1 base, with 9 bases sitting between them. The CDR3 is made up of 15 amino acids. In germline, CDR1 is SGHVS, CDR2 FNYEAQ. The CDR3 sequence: CASSLAPNGQETQYF. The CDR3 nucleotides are TGTGCCAGCAGCTTAGCCCCGAATGGCCAAGAGACCCAGTACTTC.

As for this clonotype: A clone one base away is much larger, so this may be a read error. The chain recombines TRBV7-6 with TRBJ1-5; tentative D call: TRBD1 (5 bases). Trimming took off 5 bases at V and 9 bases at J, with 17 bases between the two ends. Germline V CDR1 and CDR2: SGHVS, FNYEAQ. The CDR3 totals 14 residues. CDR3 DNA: TGTGCCAGCAGCAGGGACGGGGAGGAAAGGCCCCAGCATTTT. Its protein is CASSRDGEERPQHF. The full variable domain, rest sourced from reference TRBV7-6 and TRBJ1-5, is GAGVSQSPRYKVTKRGQDVALRCDPISGHVSLYWYRQALGQGPEFLTYFNYEAQQDKSGLPNDRFSAERPEGSISTLTIQRTEQRDSAMYRCASSRDGEERPQHFGDGTRLSIL.

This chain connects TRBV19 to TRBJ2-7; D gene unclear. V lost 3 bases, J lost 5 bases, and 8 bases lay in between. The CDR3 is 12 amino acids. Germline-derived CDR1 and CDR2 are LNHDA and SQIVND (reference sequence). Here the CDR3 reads CASSIGRDEQYF. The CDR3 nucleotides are TGTGCCAGTAGTATTGGTAGAGACGAGCAGTACTTC.

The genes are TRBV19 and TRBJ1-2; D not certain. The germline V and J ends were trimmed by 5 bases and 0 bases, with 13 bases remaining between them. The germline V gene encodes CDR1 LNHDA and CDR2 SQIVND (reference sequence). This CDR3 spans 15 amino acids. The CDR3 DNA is TGTGCCAGTAGTTTTGGTGTCAGATCTAACTATGGCTACACCTTC. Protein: CASSFGVRSNYGYTF.